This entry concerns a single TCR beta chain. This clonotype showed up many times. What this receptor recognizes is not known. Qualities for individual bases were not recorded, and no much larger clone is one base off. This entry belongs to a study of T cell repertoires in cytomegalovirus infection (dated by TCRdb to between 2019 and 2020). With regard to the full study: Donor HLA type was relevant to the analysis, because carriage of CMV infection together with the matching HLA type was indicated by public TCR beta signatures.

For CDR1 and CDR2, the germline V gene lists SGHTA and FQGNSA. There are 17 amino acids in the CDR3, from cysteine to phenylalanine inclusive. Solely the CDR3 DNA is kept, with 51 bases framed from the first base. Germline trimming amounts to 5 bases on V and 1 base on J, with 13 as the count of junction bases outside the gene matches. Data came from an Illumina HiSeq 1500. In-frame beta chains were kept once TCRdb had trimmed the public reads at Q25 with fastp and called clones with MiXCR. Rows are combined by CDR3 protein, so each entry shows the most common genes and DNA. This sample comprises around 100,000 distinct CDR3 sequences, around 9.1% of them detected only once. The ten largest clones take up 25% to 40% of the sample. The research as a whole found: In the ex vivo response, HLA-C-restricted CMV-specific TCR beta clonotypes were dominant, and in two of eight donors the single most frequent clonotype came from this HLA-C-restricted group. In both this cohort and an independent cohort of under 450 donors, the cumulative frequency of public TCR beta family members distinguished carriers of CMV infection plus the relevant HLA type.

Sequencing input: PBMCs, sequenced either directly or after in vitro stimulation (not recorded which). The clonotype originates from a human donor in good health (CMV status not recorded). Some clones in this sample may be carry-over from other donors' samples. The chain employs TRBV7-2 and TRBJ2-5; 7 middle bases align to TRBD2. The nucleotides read TGTGCCAGCAGCCGGACCCTGCAGACTAGCATCCAAGAGACCCAGTACTTC. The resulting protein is CASSRTLQTSIQETQYF.